This T cell receptor (beta chain) was observed in a study of control samples from healthy donors and cancer patients. A single count supports this clone. Sequencing used immunoSEQ multiplex PCR; TCRdb keeps in-frame clones, though not all of them. This sample has over 65,000 clones; about 89% occur once, and the top ten carry about 9.5%. The germline CDR1 and CDR2 sequences are SGHTA and FQGNSA. V was shortened by 0 bases and J by 5 bases, with 13 bases between the two germline ends. The CDR3 contains 15 residues. The receptor comes from a woman in her fifties or sixties with colorectal cancer. Sequences were obtained from PBMCs. The V gene is TRBV7-2, the J gene TRBJ2-5, with TRBD2 as a possible D gene (6 bases). In DNA form, the CDR3 reads TGTGCCAGCAGCTTAGCCTTCGTAGGGAGGGAGACCCAGTACTTC. Translation: CASSLAFVGRETQYF.